The 8 T cell receptor beta chains below come from one sample, sequenced in a study of blood T cell repertoires in COVID-19. Libraries were prepared by immunoSEQ multiplex PCR; TCRdb keeps only in-frame clonotypes and omits some of them. Of about 260,000 clones in the sample, 90% were seen once. What was sequenced was PBMCs or T cells enriched from blood (not recorded which). The source of these receptors is a young woman with acute COVID-19.

The chain recombines TRBV10-3 with TRBJ2-1; D not certain. The V end was cut by 5 bases, the J end by 6 bases, with 20 bases between. The CDR3 extends over 16 amino acids. Germline V gene sequence: CDR1 ENHRY, CDR2 SYGVKD. CDR3 sequence reads: CAISTQSSGSPNEQFF. CDR3 sequence (DNA): TGTGCCATCAGTACCCAGAGTTCCGGGTCGCCCAATGAGCAGTTCTTC.

This sequence joins TRBV14 and TRBJ1-1; 8 bases map to TRBD1. CDR1 and CDR2 (germline): SGHDN, FVKESK. The J segment lost 1 base and the V segment lost 1 base, leaving 5 bases of the junction unmatched. The CDR3 is 16 amino acids. CDR3: CASSQVGQGTNTEAFF. The CDR3 nucleotides are TGTGCCAGCAGCCAAGTAGGACAGGGAACGAACACTGAAGCTTTCTTT.

The rearrangement links TRBV3-1 (or the pseudogene TRBV3-2) to TRBJ1-6; 10 bases are a match to TRBD1. This CDR3 has 18 residues. The junction had 9 bases not matched to a gene; V was cut back by 1 base and J by 6 bases. Per germline, CDR1 LGHDT and CDR2 YNNKEL (reference sequence). In DNA form, the CDR3 reads TGTGCCAGCAGCCAAGTGCCCCCGGACAGGGGGTTTAATTCACCCCTCCACTTT. Amino acids: CASSQVPPDRGFNSPLHF.

This chain joins TRBV5-8 and TRBJ2-3; TRBD2 matches at 12 bases. The CDR3 covers 13 residues. Germline V gene lookup returns CDR1 SGHTS and CDR2 YDEGEE. The junction had 2 bases not matched to a gene; V was cut back by 5 bases and J by 7 bases. The CDR3 DNA reads as TGTGCCAGCAGATGGACTAGCGGGAATACGCAGTATTTT. Translation gives CASRWTSGNTQYF.

This sequence joins TRBV28 and TRBJ1-1; TRBD1 aligns across 7 bases. V was pared by 4 bases and J by 4 bases, with 6 bases of the junction left unmatched. The CDR3 has 14 residues. Germline values: CDR1 MDHEN, CDR2 SYDVKM. CDR3 sequence reads: CASSSTGHGTEAFF. The CDR3 nucleotides read TGTGCCAGCAGTTCGACAGGGCATGGCACTGAAGCTTTCTTT.

V gene TRBV2 combines with J gene TRBJ2-1, with 7 bases lining up with TRBD2. Looked up from germline, CDR1 is SNHLY and CDR2 is FYNNEI. The CDR3 is 14 amino acids. The ends lost 3 bases at V and 4 bases at J; junction bases unmatched: 3. CDR3 nucleotides: TGTGCCAGCAGTGAGCGGGAGCTTTACAATGAGCAGTTCTTC. This gives the protein CASSERELYNEQFF.

The chain uses TRBV25-1 and TRBJ1-2, with a possible D match to TRBD1 (5 bases). The length of the CDR3 is 15 residues. Trimming shortened V by 7 bases and J by 0 bases, and 15 bases separated the two germline ends. Per the germline V gene, CDR1 is MGHDK and CDR2 is SYGVNS. CDR3 nucleotides: TGTGCCAGCACCCCTCGGGGGAATGCTAACTATGGCTACACCTTC. It specifies CASTPRGNANYGYTF.

The chain links TRBV27 to TRBJ1-5; maybe TRBD1 (5 bases). The V end was cut by 3 bases, the J end by 6 bases, with 15 bases between. The length of the CDR3 is 15 residues. From germline, CDR1 is MNHEY and CDR2 SMNVEV (reference sequence). CDR3 protein: CASSLLRELGQPQHF. The CDR3 nucleotides are TGTGCCAGCAGTTTGCTCAGGGAATTGGGTCAGCCCCAGCATTTT.